The 17 T cell receptor beta chains presented below share a single source sample, sequenced in a study of somatic mutations in cytotoxic T cells in rheumatoid arthritis. Profiling relied on immunoSEQ multiplex PCR, and the TCRdb table lists in-frame clones only, not all of them. Of about 20,000 clones listed, roughly four fifths are singletons. The material sequenced was CD8+ T cells sorted from blood. The source of these receptors is an adult with rheumatoid arthritis.

The rearrangement uses TRBV2 and TRBJ2-1, with no clear D. There are 10 residues in the CDR3. The germline gives CDR1 SNHLY, CDR2 FYNNEI. Trimming took 8 bases from V and 15 from J, leaving 14 bases between them. The CDR3 DNA reads as TGTGCCAGCCTTGACCCCGAGGCGTTCTTC. Protein: CASLDPEAFF. Full variable domain (missing parts from reference TRBV2 and TRBJ2-1): EPEVTQTPSHQVTQMGQEVILRCVPISNHLYFYWYRQILGQKVEFLVSFYNNEISEKSEIFDDQFSVERPDGSNFTLKIRSTKLEDSAMYFCASLDPEAFFGPGTRLTVL.

The chain is built from TRBV7-9 and TRBJ2-5; 9 bases are a match to TRBD2. Per the germline V gene, CDR1 is SEHNR and CDR2 is FQNEAQ (reference sequence). The CDR3 totals 16 residues. V dropped 4 bases and J dropped 2; count of bases not matched to a gene: 8. CDR3 sequence (DNA): TGTGCCAGCAGCTCTTTAGCGGGAGTACGTCAAGAGACCCAGTACTTC. It translates to CASSSLAGVRQETQYF. Using reference TRBV7-9 and TRBJ2-5 for the parts outside the CDR3, the full variable domain is DTGVSQNPRHKITKRGQNVTFRCDPISEHNRLYWYRQTLGQGPEFLTYFQNEAQLEKSRLLSDRFSAERPKGSFSTLEIQRTEQGDSAMYLCASSSLAGVRQETQYFGPGTRLLVL.

This chain joins TRBV30 and TRBJ1-6, with unresolved D. Trimming left V 3 bases short and J 0 bases short, with 9 bases between. CDR1 and CDR2 from the germline V gene are GTSNPN and SVGIG (reference sequence). CDR3 length equals 15 residues. CDR3 nucleotides: TGTGCCTGGAGGACCTCGAGCTCCTATAATTCACCCCTCCACTTT. It codes for CAWRTSSSYNSPLHF.

The V call is TRBV10-3, the J call TRBJ1-4; D is uncertain. CDR3 length: 16 amino acids. Trimming removed 2 bases from V and 0 bases from J, with 10 bases in between. CDR1 is ENHRY and CDR2 is SYGVKD in the germline V gene. Here the CDR3 reads CAISEKPLATNEKLFF. The CDR3 DNA is TGTGCCATCAGTGAGAAACCGCTTGCAACTAATGAAAAACTGTTTTTT.

The chain couples TRBV5-6 to TRBJ1-2; D is ambiguous. The CDR3 length is 17 residues. The ends were cut back, 0 bases at V and 4 bases at J, with 19 bases in the middle. Germline CDR1 and CDR2: SGHDT and YYEEEE. The CDR3 bases are TGTGCCAGCAGCTTGGGAGGCCGGTCAGAGATCCTCTATGGCTACACCTTC. Protein sequence: CASSLGGRSEILYGYTF.

J is TRBJ1-5 and V is TRBV21-1; the D call in the table, TRBD1, was not verified against the DNA. TRBV21-1 is designated a pseudogene. The CDR3 covers 17 residues. CDR3 in amino acids: CASSKETTGSFDQPQHF. The DNA of the CDR3 is TGTGCCAGCAGCAAAGAAACGACAGGGAGTTTCGATCAGCCCCAGCATTTT.

This chain uses TRBV15 with TRBJ1-4; D not resolved. The ends were cut back, 5 bases at V and 7 bases at J, with 11 bases in the middle. The CDR3 is made up of 13 amino acids. The germline V gene encodes CDR1 LNHNV and CDR2 YYDKDF (reference sequence). The DNA for the CDR3 is TGTGCCACCAGCGCGGTTCGAGGTGAAAAACTGTTTTTT. This sequence encodes CATSAVRGEKLFF. Supplemented by reference TRBV15 and TRBJ1-4, the full variable domain reads DAMVIQNPRYQVTQFGKPVTLSCSQTLNHNVMYWYQQKSSQAPKLLFHYYDKDFNNEADTPDNFQSRRPNTSFCFLDIRSPGLGDTAMYLCATSAVRGEKLFFGSGTQLSVL.

This clone was seen more than once but under ten times. The chain couples TRBV2 to TRBJ1-2, with D hard to call. The CDR3 totals 13 residues. Trimming pared 8 bases from V and 0 bases from J, leaving 10 bases between. In germline, CDR1 is SNHLY, CDR2 FYNNEI. Here the CDR3 reads CASHREANYGYTF. The CDR3 DNA reads TGTGCCAGCCACCGGGAAGCTAACTATGGCTACACCTTC.

This rearrangement joins TRBV13 to TRBJ2-3; D might be TRBD2 (5 bases). This CDR3 has 14 residues. V was pared by 0 bases and J by 4 bases, with 8 bases between. Per germline, CDR1 PRHDT and CDR2 FYEKMQ (reference sequence). In nucleotides, the CDR3 is TGTGCCAGCAGCTTAGGACTAGTTCCAGATACGCAGTATTTT. Translating gives CASSLGLVPDTQYF.

The chain combines TRBV9 with TRBJ2-1, with TRBD1 as a possible D gene (6 bases). Trimming left V 3 bases short and J 13 bases short, with 11 bases between. The CDR3 has 11 amino acids. Germline-derived CDR1 and CDR2 are SGDLS and YYNGEE. The CDR3 here is CASSGTEEQFF. The CDR3 DNA reads TGTGCCAGCAGCGGGACAGAAGAACAGTTCTTC.

The CDR3 DNA reads as TGTGCCAGCAGTACCTCAGGGCAACGGTATGGCTACACCTTC. It is translated as CASSTSGQRYGYTF. The chain joins TRBV6-6 to TRBJ1-2; weak D call: TRBD1 (5 bases). The germline gives CDR1 MNHNY, CDR2 SVGAGI (reference sequence). The V and J ends lost 5 bases and 5 bases respectively, with 15 bases between them. The CDR3 spans 14 residues.

The chain recombines TRBV10-3 with TRBJ2-1; 7 positions match TRBD1. This CDR3 is 11 amino acids long. Germline loops: CDR1 ENHRY, CDR2 SYGVKD. J lost 9 bases, V lost 5 bases, and 1 base had no gene match. As DNA, the CDR3 is TGTGCCATCAGTACAGGGGCTGAGCAGTTCTTC. Protein: CAISTGAEQFF.

The J gene is TRBJ1-1, the V gene TRBV7-9; weak D call: TRBD1 (5 bases). V was cut by 5 bases and J by 6 bases, with 13 bases left in between. The CDR3 sequence is 13 residues long. CDR1 is SEHNR, CDR2 FQNEAQ, per germline (reference sequence). This CDR3 reads CASSTEGIAEAFF. The DNA of the CDR3 is TGTGCCAGCAGCACGGAGGGGATCGCTGAAGCTTTCTTT.

This chain connects TRBV4-1 to TRBJ1-1; 8 bases are a match to TRBD1. The V gene end was trimmed by 4 bases and the J gene end by 0 bases; junction bases not matched to a gene: 7. Germline lookup yields CDR1 MGHRA and CDR2 YSYEKL. The CDR3 length is 16 residues. This CDR3 reads CASSPGTGPLNTEAFF. Written as DNA, the CDR3 is TGCGCCAGCAGCCCTGGGACAGGCCCACTGAACACTGAAGCTTTCTTT.

V gene TRBV28 combines with J gene TRBJ2-3; TRBD1 aligns across 7 bases. The CDR3 has 15 amino acids. J was trimmed by 1 base and V by 4 bases; bases with no gene match: 5. From germline, CDR1 is MDHEN and CDR2 SYDVKM. The CDR3 loop is CASSSRTGRTDTQYF. Here the CDR3 DNA reads TGTGCCAGCAGTTCTCGGACAGGACGCACAGATACGCAGTATTTT.

The chain recombines TRBV2 with TRBJ1-2; 7 bases map to TRBD1. This CDR3 region has 13 residues. After removal of 4 bases from V and 7 bases from J, the junction contained 6 bases not matched to a gene. CDR1 and CDR2 from the germline V gene are SNHLY and FYNNEI. The CDR3 sequence is CASSGVQGLGYTF. Written as DNA, the CDR3 is TGTGCCAGCAGTGGAGTACAGGGGCTTGGCTACACCTTC. The entire variable domain, with the rest obtained from reference TRBV2 and TRBJ1-2, is as follows: EPEVTQTPSHQVTQMGQEVILRCVPISNHLYFYWYRQILGQKVEFLVSFYNNEISEKSEIFDDQFSVERPDGSNFTLKIRSTKLEDSAMYFCASSGVQGLGYTFGSGTRLTVV.

The chain links TRBV9 to TRBJ2-1; tentatively, D is TRBD2 (5 bases). V was trimmed by 4 bases and J by 7 bases, leaving 9 bases between them. CDR1 and CDR2 from the germline V gene are SGDLS and YYNGEE. This CDR3 comprises 12 residues. The CDR3 loop reads CASSPSGNEQFF. DNA for the CDR3: TGTGCCAGCAGCCCCTCGGGAAATGAGCAGTTCTTC.